This T cell receptor beta chain was found in a study of cytomegalovirus exposure and HLA in healthy donors. This PCR relied on a set of 60 Vbeta primers and 13 Jbeta primers. Here immunoSEQ multiplex PCR was the method, and the copy in TCRdb shows in-frame clones only, minus some. Of some 81,000 clones listed, around 70% were seen once; the top ten hold 11%. CDR3 length: 13 amino acids. CDR1 and CDR2 from the germline V gene are LNHDA and SQIVND (reference sequence). This clone showed up just a few times. Sequences were obtained from PBMCs. This chain joins TRBV19 and TRBJ2-5; D is possibly TRBD1 (6 bases). The J call may not be correct, given that the DNA end is closer to TRBJ2-7. This TCR derives from a woman aged 40 to 50 in good health and CMV-seropositive. DNA for the CDR3: TGTGCCAGTAGTATGACAGGAACCTACGAGCAGTACTTC. Its protein is CASSMTGTYEQYF.